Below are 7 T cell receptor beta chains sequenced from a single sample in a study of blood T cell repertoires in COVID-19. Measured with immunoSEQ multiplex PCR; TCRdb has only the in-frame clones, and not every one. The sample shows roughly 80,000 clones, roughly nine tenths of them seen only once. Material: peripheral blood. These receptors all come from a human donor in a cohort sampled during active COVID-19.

This CDR3 reads CATSPAGTRVTNEQFF. CDR3 sequence (DNA): TGTGCCACAAGTCCTGCCGGGACTAGAGTTACCAATGAGCAGTTCTTC. The chain uses TRBV24-1 and TRBJ2-1; 8 bases agree with TRBD2. V was pared by 10 bases and J by 6 bases, with 16 bases of the junction left unmatched. Germline CDR1 is KGHDR and CDR2 is SFDVKD. The CDR3 covers 16 residues.

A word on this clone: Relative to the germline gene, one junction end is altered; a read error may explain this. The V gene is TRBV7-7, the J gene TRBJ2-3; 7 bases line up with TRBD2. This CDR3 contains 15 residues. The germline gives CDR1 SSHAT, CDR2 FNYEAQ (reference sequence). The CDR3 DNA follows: TGTGCTAGCAGCTTCAGCGGGGTCCCCACAGATACGCAGTATTTT. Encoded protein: CASSFSGVPTDTQYF. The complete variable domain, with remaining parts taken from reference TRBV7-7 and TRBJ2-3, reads GAGVSQSPRYKVTKRGQDVTLRCDPISSHATLYWYQQALGQGPEFLTYFNYEAQPDKSGLPSDRFSAERPEGSISTLTIQRTEQRDSAMYRCASSFSGVPTDTQYFGPGTRLTVL.

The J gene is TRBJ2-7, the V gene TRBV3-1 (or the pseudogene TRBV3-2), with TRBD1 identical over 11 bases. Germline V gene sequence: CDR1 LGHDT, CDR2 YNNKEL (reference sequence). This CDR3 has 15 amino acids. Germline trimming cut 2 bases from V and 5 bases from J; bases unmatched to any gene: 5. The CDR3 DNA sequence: TGTGCCAGCAGCCAAAGGACAGGGGGCAACCACGAGCAGTACTTC. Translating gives CASSQRTGGNHEQYF.

CDR3 loop: CSVELAYEQYF. DNA of the CDR3: TGCAGCGTTGAACTAGCCTACGAGCAGTACTTC. The chain is built from TRBV29-1 and TRBJ2-7; unclear D gene. V was clipped by 2 bases and J by 2 bases, with 4 bases between them. Germline V gene data show CDR1 as SQVTM and CDR2 as ANQGSEA. CDR3 length equals 11 residues.

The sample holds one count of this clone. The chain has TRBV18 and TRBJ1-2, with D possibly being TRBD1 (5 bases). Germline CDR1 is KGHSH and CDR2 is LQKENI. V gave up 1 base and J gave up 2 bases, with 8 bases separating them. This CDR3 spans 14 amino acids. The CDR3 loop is CASSPRPGNYGYTF. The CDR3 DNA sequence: TGTGCCAGCTCACCACGTCCAGGGAACTATGGCTACACCTTC. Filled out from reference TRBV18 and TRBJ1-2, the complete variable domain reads NAGVMQNPRHLVRRRGQEARLRCSPMKGHSHVYWYRQLPEEGLKFMVYLQKENIIDESGMPKERFSAEFPKEGPSILRIQQVVRGDSAAYFCASSPRPGNYGYTFGSGTRLTVV.

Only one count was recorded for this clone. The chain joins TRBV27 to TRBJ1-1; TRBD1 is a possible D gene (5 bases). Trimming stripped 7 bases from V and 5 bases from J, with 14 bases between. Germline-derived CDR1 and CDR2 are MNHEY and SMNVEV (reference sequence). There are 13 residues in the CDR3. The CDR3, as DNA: TGTGCCAGCACCCTCTCCGGGGGGACTGAAGCTTTCTTT. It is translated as CASTLSGGTEAFF.

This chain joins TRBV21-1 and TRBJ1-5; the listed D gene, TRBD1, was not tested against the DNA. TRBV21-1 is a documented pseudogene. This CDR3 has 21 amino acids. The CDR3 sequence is CASSPQAGTGGDRNSNQPQHF. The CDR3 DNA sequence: TGTGCCAGCAGTCCGCAGGCCGGGACAGGGGGCGATAGAAATAGCAATCAGCCCCAGCATTTT.